These 19 T cell receptor beta chains came from one sample sequenced in a study of T-cell reconstitution after alpha-beta-depleted transplantation in children. Unique molecular identifiers were built into the TCRbeta library. One entry per CDR3 protein, called by TCRdb with MiXCR from the PCR reads. The profile shows hundreds of thousands of distinct CDR3 sequences, roughly 13% of them singletons. The sample was PBMCs, taken before TCRalphabeta/CD19-depleted stem cell transplant. These receptors came from a girl aged 2 to 9 with congenital amegakaryocytic thrombocytopenia, due to receive a stem cell transplant.

This clonotype was found many times. CDR3 sequence: CATSREGLLQPQHF. The CDR3 nucleotides read TGTGCCACCAGCAGAGAAGGTCTTCTACAGCCCCAGCATTTT. The chain combines TRBV15 with TRBJ1-5; D is ambiguous. With 0 bases removed from V and 7 bases from J, the gap between germline ends came to 10 bases. The CDR3 is 14 amino acids. CDR1 LNHNV and CDR2 YYDKDF come from the germline V gene (reference sequence).

This chain links TRBV7-9 with TRBJ1-4, with TRBD1 matching over 7 bases. J was trimmed by 7 bases and V by 5 bases; bases with no gene match: 7. CDR1 SEHNR and CDR2 FQNEAQ come from the germline V gene (reference sequence). This CDR3 spans 14 amino acids. CDR3 coding DNA: TGTGCCAGCAGCCGGGACAGTCGGGGTGAAAAACTGTTTTTT. This translates into CASSRDSRGEKLFF.

The chain carries TRBV6-5 and TRBJ1-2; no firm D call. The length of the CDR3 is 18 residues. CDR1 and CDR2 (germline): MNHEY, SVGAGI. V gave up 2 bases and J gave up 3 bases, with 22 bases separating them. CDR3 in amino acids: CASSYPSPSLVFDYGYTF. DNA of the CDR3: TGTGCCAGCAGTTACCCCAGTCCCAGTCTTGTTTTCGACTATGGCTACACCTTC.

This clonotype has ten or more counts. This rearrangement joins TRBV5-1 to TRBJ1-2; perhaps TRBD1 as D (5 bases). The CDR3 runs 14 residues. V shed 1 base and J shed 2 bases, with 9 bases lying between them. Germline lookup yields CDR1 SGHRS and CDR2 YFSETQ. Here the CDR3 DNA reads TGCGCCAGCAGCTTGAGAGGGGACAACTATGGCTACACCTTC. This gives the protein CASSLRGDNYGYTF.

This clonotype was picked up a small number of times. The chain carries TRBV11-3 and TRBJ2-3; TRBD2 is a possible D gene (6 bases). V shed 0 bases and J shed 4 bases, with 11 bases lying between them. Germline V gene sequence: CDR1 SGHNT, CDR2 YENEEA. The CDR3 has 15 amino acids. CDR3 nucleotides: TGTGCCAGCAGCTTAGACGGGAGTTTAGCAGATACGCAGTATTTT. This codes for CASSLDGSLADTQYF.

This clonotype was observed a handful of times. V and J are TRBV20-1 and TRBJ2-1, with 7 nucleotides matching TRBD2. Germline CDR1 reads DFQATT; CDR2 reads SNEGSKA (reference sequence). Germline trimming cut 3 bases from V and 4 bases from J; bases unmatched to any gene: 12. The CDR3 runs to 16 residues. The CDR3 is CSASYSPGRLYNEQFF. The CDR3 DNA follows: TGCAGTGCTAGCTACTCGCCCGGGAGGTTATACAATGAGCAGTTCTTC.

The DNA for the CDR3 is TGCAGTGCTAGAGATCTGGGGGGACCTCAGAAGAACACTGAAGCTTTCTTT. It is translated as CSARDLGGPQKNTEAFF. V gene TRBV20-1 combines with J gene TRBJ1-1; possible D gene TRBD1, 5 bases. The CDR3 totals 17 residues. CDR1 is DFQATT and CDR2 is SNEGSKA in the germline V gene (reference sequence). The V and J ends lost 0 bases and 1 base respectively, with 18 bases between them.

The sample holds many counts of this clonotype. The chain carries TRBV5-1 and TRBJ2-1; TRBD1 matches at 8 bases. Unmatched junction bases numbered 11, after V lost 4 bases and J lost 5 bases. The CDR3 length is 16 residues. In germline, CDR1 is SGHRS, CDR2 YFSETQ. The CDR3 sequence: CASSTPDRGANNEQFF. CDR3 DNA sequence: TGCGCCAGCAGCACCCCTGACAGGGGTGCGAACAATGAGCAGTTCTTC.

The sample holds a few counts of this clonotype. This chain connects TRBV29-1 to TRBJ2-5; D is uncertain. The CDR3 covers 15 residues. Germline V CDR1 and CDR2: SQVTM, ANQGSEA. The V end was cut by 2 bases, the J end by 1 base, with 14 bases between. Here the CDR3 DNA reads TGCAGCGTTGAATCCCCGGAGTCTGGCCAAGAGACCCAGTACTTC. It is translated as CSVESPESGQETQYF.

V gene TRBV5-1 combines with J gene TRBJ2-2; D ambiguous. V lost 4 bases to trimming and J lost 4 bases, with 20 bases between them. From germline, CDR1 is SGHRS and CDR2 YFSETQ. CDR3 length: 17 residues. The CDR3 coding sequence is TGCGCCAGCAGCGTAAAGCTGGGTCCGGAGACCACCGGGGAGCTGTTTTTT. Translating it yields CASSVKLGPETTGELFF.

This clonotype was seen many times. The chain uses TRBV5-1 and TRBJ1-1; weak D call: TRBD1 (5 bases). Trimming left V 0 bases short and J 4 bases short, with 7 bases between. Germline lookup yields CDR1 SGHRS and CDR2 YFSETQ. The CDR3 is made up of 13 amino acids. The CDR3 is CASSLDGGTEAFF. The CDR3 DNA reads TGCGCCAGCAGCTTGGATGGGGGCACTGAAGCTTTCTTT.

In this sample, this clonotype turned up a few times. This sequence joins TRBV12-3 or TRBV12-4 and TRBJ2-2, with no clear D. This CDR3 is 16 amino acids long. V was cut by 10 bases and J by 6 bases, with 24 bases left in between. The CDR3 nucleotides read TGTGCCACATCCAGGTGGTCCACAAACGGCGCCGGGGAGCTGTTTTTT. As protein: CATSRWSTNGAGELFF.

In its sample, this clonotype was seen a few times. The V call is TRBV11-2, the J call TRBJ2-7; no clear D. Between the trimmed V and J ends, which lost 5 bases and 4 bases, there was a span of 9 bases. The CDR3 sequence is 12 residues long. Per germline, CDR1 SGHAT and CDR2 FQNNGV. Here the CDR3 DNA reads TGTGCCAGCAGCGAAACACGATACGAGCAGTACTTC. As protein: CASSETRYEQYF.

This clonotype was found a few times. This chain uses TRBV7-2 with TRBJ2-3, with 12 nucleotides matching TRBD2. Trimming removed 1 base from V and 6 bases from J; junction bases left unmatched: 8. The germline gives CDR1 SGHTA, CDR2 FQGNSA. CDR3 length: 17 residues. CDR3 loop: CASSLVGGLAGSDTQYF. The CDR3 coding sequence is TGTGCCAGCAGCTTAGTGGGTGGACTAGCGGGATCGGATACGCAGTATTTT.

This clonotype was counted many times. The chain carries TRBV12-3 or TRBV12-4 and TRBJ1-1, with D perhaps TRBD1 (6 bases). This CDR3 is 13 amino acids long. The V gene lost 10 bases and the J gene lost 2 bases, with 14 bases spanning the gap. The CDR3 spells CATQDSLNTEAFF. The CDR3 DNA reads as TGTGCCACCCAGGACAGCCTTAACACTGAAGCTTTCTTT.

This chain uses TRBV5-1 with TRBJ2-1; 9 nucleotides align to TRBD2. Germline CDR1 and CDR2: SGHRS and YFSETQ. The CDR3 spans 15 residues. Trimming took 3 bases from V and 5 from J; bases not matched to a gene: 6. The CDR3 spells CASSYGLAYNNEQFF. CDR3 sequence (DNA): TGCGCCAGCAGCTACGGACTAGCGTATAACAATGAGCAGTTCTTC.

V is TRBV11-2 and J is TRBJ2-7, with D perhaps TRBD1 (5 bases). Between the trimmed V and J ends, which lost 5 bases and 2 bases, there was a span of 19 bases. The CDR3 runs 16 residues. Germline V gene data show CDR1 as SGHAT and CDR2 as FQNNGV. CDR3 sequence: CASSPEGAGSPYEQYF. The DNA for the CDR3 is TGTGCCAGCAGCCCCGAAGGGGCCGGAAGCCCCTACGAGCAGTACTTC.

This clonotype appeared many times. This chain uses TRBV20-1 with TRBJ2-3, with TRBD2 as a possible D gene (6 bases). The CDR3 is made up of 13 amino acids. The germline gives CDR1 DFQATT, CDR2 SNEGSKA (reference sequence). The CDR3 reads CSRRDSYTDTQYF. CDR3 sequence (DNA): TGCAGCCGACGGGACTCCTACACAGATACGCAGTATTTT.

This clonotype was counted a few times. V and J are TRBV15 and TRBJ2-1; D tentatively fits TRBD1 or TRBD2 (6 bases each). Germline-derived CDR1 and CDR2 are LNHNV and YYDKDF (reference sequence). The CDR3 runs to 14 residues. Between the trimmed V and J ends, which lost 6 bases and 2 bases, there was a span of 11 bases. The DNA for the CDR3 is TGTGCCACCAGGGAGGGGGAGACCTACAATGAGCAGTTCTTC. Residues: CATREGETYNEQFF. The entire variable domain, with the rest obtained from reference TRBV15 and TRBJ2-1, is as follows: DAMVIQNPRYQVTQFGKPVTLSCSQTLNHNVMYWYQQKSSQAPKLLFHYYDKDFNNEADTPDNFQSRRPNTSFCFLDIRSPGLGDTAMYLCATREGETYNEQFFGPGTRLTVL.